This T cell receptor beta chain was sequenced in a study of regulatory dendritic cells for organ transplantation. Across the whole study: Regulatory dendritic cells were monocyte-derived, receiving vitamin D3 on days 0 and 4 and IL-10 on day 4. Findings and limits, study-wide: Between individuals, the alloreactive memory CD8+ T cell pool differed considerably. Memory T cells were less diverse than naive, with memory CD8+ most oligoclonal.

CDR1 and CDR2 (germline): MDHEN, SYDVKM. J gave up 10 bases and V 6 bases, and 11 bases lay outside the gene matches. This CDR3 is built from 13 residues. The assay was immunoSEQ multiplex PCR, and TCRdb's table has in-frame clones only and misses some. This table has tens of thousands of clones, approximately 85% appearing once. This clone was observed a single time. Its antigen is currently unknown. Sorted T cells were CFSE-labeled and cultured 5 days with allogeneic regulatory or mature dendritic cells at 1:10. CD4+ or CD8+ T cells were sorted as naive CD45RA+ or memory CD45RO+. This TCR derives from a human donor in good health. This chain joins TRBV28 and TRBJ2-7; 8 bases agree with TRBD2. Sequenced input: naive CD4+ T cells from blood cultured with regulatory dendritic cells. Subset here: CD45RA+ naive T cells. CDR3 amino acids: CASSLLADLVQYF. CDR3 coding DNA: TGTGCCAGCAGCCTACTAGCGGATCTTGTTCAGTACTTC.